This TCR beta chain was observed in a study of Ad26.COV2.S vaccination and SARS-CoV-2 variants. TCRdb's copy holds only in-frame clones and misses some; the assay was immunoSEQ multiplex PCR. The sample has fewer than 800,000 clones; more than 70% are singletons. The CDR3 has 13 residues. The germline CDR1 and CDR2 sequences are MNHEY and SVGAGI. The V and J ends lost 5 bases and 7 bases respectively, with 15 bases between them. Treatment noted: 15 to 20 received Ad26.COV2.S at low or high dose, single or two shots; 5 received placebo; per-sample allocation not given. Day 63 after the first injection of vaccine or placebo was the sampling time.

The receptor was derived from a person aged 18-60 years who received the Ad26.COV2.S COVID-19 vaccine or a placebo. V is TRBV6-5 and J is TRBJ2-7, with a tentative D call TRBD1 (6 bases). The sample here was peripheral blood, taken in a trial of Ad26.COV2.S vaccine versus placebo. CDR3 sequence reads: CASSPFSQGEQYF. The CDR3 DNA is TGTGCCAGCAGTCCGTTCTCTCAGGGGGAGCAGTACTTC.